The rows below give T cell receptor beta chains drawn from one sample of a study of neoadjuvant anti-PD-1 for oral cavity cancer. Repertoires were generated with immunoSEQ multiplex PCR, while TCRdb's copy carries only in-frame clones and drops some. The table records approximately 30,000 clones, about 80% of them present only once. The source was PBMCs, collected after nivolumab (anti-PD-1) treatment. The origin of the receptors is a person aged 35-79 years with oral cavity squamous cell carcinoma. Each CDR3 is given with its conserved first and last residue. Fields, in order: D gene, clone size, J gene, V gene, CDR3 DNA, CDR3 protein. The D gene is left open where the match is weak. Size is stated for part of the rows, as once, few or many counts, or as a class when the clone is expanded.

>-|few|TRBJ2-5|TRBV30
TGCGCCTGGAAGGGACAAGAGACCCAGTACTTC
CAWKGQETQYF
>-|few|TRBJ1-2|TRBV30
TGTGCCTGGAGTGTCTTAGGAAAGGGGTATGGCTACACCTTC
CAWSVLGKGYGYTF
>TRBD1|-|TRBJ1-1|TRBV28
TGTGCCAGCAGTTTAGTGGGGACAGGGGGAATGAACACTGAAGCTTTCTTT
CASSLVGTGGMNTEAFF
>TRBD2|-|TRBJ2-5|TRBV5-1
TGCGCCAGCAGCGTCCGACTAGCGGGACAAGAGACCCAGTACTTC
CASSVRLAGQETQYF
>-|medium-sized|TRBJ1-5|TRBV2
TGTGCCAGCCGTACAGGGACGGGGAATCAGCCCCAGCATTTT
CASRTGTGNQPQHF
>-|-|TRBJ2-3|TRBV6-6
TGTGCCAGCAGTCGAATATGGACAGAAGGCACAGATACGCAGTATTTT
CASSRIWTEGTDTQYF
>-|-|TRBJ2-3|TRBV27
TGTGCCAGCAGTTTAAAGGGCAGGGGAGATACGCAGTATTTT
CASSLKGRGDTQYF
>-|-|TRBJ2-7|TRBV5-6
TGTGCCAGCAGCTCTCACAACGAGCAGTACTTC
CASSSHNEQYF
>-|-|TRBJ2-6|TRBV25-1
TGTGCCAGCAGTGAATTAGGGGCGGGGGCTTCTGGGGCCAACGTCCTGACTTTC
CASSELGAGASGANVLTF
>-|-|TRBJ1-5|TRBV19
TGTGCCAGTAGTTCAACTCGTCCGGGCCGTTTCAATCAGCCCCAGCATTTT
CASSSTRPGRFNQPQHF
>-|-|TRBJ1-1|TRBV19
TGTGCCAGTAGTATAGAAGGGCGTGAAGCTTTCTTT
CASSIEGREAFF
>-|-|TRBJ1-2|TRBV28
TGTGCCAGCAGTTTACCGGTCGCCAGTAACTATGGCTACACCTTC
CASSLPVASNYGYTF
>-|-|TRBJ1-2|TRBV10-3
TGTGCCATCAGTGAGAACAGGGACGGCTATGGCTACACCTTC
CAISENRDGYGYTF
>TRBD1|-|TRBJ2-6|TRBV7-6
TGTGCCAGCAGCTTAGTGGCTAGGACAGGGGGCTCGGGGGCCAACGTCCTGACTTTC
CASSLVARTGGSGANVLTF
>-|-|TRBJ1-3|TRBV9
TGTGCCAGCAGCGTAGCTTACGGGGAGGTAAACACCATATATTTT
CASSVAYGEVNTIYF
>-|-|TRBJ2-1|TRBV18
TGTGCCAGCTCAGCCTATAGCGGTACCTACAATGAGCAGTTCTTC
CASSAYSGTYNEQFF
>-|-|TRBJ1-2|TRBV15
TGTGCCACCAGCAGAGCCGGGGGGGAGAACTATGGCTACACCTTC
CATSRAGGENYGYTF
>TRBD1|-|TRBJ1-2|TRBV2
TGTGCCAGCAGGGGGACAGATTATGGCTACACCTTC
CASRGTDYGYTF
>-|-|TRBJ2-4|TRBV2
TGTGCCAGCAGCTATGAAGCCAAAAACATTCAGTACTTC
CASSYEAKNIQYF
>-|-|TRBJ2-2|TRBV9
TGTGCCAGCAGCGTAGGGGGCGGGGAGCTGTTTTTT
CASSVGGGELFF
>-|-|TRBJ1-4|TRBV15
TGTGCCACCAGCACCACCAGGTCCCTTAATGAAAAACTGTTTTTT
CATSTTRSLNEKLFF
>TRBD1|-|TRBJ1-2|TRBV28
TGTGCCAGCAGTCCATGGGACAGGCCCAACTATGGCTACACCTTC
CASSPWDRPNYGYTF
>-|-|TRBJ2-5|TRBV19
TGTGCCAGTAGTATAGGACGTTCGGAGACCCAGTACTTC
CASSIGRSETQYF
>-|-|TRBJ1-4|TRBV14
TGTGCCAGCAGCCAAGATCGGGCCAGGGCAGGCGGGGAAAAACTGTTTTTT
CASSQDRARAGGEKLFF
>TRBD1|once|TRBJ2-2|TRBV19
TGTGCCAGTAGTTCGGGACAGACCATCACCGGGGAGCTGTTTTTT
CASSSGQTITGELFF
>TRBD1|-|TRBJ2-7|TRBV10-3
TGTGCCATCAGACAGGGGGACGAGCAGTACTTC
CAIRQGDEQYF
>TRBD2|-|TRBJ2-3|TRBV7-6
TGTGCCAGCAGTTTGGGGACTAGCGGGGTACGGGATACGCAGTATTTT
CASSLGTSGVRDTQYF
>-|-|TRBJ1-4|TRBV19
TGTGCCAGTAGTACCACAGGGTTCAATGAAAAACTGTTTTTT
CASSTTGFNEKLFF
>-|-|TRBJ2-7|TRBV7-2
TGTGCCAGCAGCCCCCACGGCGGCGGGTCCGAGCAGTACTTC
CASSPHGGGSEQYF
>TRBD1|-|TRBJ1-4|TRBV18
TGTGCCAGCTCACCACGACAGGGTGTCGATGAAAAACTGTTTTTT
CASSPRQGVDEKLFF
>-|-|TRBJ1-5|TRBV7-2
TGTGCCAGCAGCTTAGCTCCGGGACGGAATCAGCCCCAGCATTTT
CASSLAPGRNQPQHF
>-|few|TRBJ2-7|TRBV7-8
TGTGCCAGCAGCCCTATACGTCAACGGGCCGCCTACGAGCAGTACTTC
CASSPIRQRAAYEQYF